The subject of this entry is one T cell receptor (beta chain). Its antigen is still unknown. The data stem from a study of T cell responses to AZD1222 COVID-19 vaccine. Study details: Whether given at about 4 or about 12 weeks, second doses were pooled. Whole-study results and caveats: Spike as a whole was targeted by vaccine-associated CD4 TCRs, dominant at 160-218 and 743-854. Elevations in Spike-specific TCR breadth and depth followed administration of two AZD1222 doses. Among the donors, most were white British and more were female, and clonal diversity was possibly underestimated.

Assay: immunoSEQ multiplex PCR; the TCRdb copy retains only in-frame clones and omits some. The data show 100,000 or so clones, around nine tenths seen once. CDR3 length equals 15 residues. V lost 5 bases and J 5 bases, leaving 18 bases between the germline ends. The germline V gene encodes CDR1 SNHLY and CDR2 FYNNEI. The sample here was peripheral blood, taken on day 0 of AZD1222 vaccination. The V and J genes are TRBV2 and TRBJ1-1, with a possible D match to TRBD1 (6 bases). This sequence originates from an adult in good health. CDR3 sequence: CASSLQGTRGTEAFF. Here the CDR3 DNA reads TGTGCCAGCAGTCTACAGGGAACCAGGGGTACTGAAGCTTTCTTT.